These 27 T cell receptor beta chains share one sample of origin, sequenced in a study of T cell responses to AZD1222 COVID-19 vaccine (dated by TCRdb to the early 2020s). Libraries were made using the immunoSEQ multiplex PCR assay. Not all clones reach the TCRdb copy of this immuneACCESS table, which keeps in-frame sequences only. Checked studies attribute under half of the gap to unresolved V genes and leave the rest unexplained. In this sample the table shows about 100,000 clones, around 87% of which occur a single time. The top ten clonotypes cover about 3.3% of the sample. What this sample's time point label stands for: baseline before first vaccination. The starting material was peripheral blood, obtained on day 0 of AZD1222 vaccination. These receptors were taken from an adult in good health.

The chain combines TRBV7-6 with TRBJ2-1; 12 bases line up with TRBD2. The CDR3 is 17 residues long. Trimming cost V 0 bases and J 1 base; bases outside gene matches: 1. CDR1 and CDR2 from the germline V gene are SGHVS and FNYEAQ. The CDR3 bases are TGTGCCAGCAGCTTAGCGGGACTAGCGGGTTCCTACAATGAGCAGTTCTTC. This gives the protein CASSLAGLAGSYNEQFF.

DNA for the CDR3: TGTGCCATCAGTGAGGGGGTTAACTATGGCTACACCTTC. This gives the protein CAISEGVNYGYTF. The chain recombines TRBV10-3 with TRBJ1-2; D is undetermined. Per germline, CDR1 ENHRY and CDR2 SYGVKD. V was clipped by 2 bases and J by 1 base, with 5 bases between them. The CDR3 extends over 13 amino acids.

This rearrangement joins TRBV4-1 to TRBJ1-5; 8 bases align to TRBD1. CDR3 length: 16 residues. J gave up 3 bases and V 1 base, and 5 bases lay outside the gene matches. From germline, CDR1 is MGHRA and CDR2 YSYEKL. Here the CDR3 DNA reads TGCGCCAGCAGCCAAGGACGACAGGGGATCAATCAGCCCCAGCATTTT. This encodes CASSQGRQGINQPQHF.

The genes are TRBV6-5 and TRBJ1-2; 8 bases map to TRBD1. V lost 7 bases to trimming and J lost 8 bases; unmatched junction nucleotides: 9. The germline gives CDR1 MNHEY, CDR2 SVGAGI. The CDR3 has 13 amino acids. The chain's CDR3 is CASNTGQVSGYTF. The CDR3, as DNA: TGTGCCAGCAACACGGGACAGGTCTCCGGCTACACCTTC.

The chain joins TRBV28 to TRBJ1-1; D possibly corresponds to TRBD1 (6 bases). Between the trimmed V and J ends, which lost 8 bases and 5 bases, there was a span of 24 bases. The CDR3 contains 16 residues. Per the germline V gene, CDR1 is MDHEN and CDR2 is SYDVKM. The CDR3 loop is CASPGAGDGGRTEAFF. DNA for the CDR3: TGTGCCAGCCCGGGGGCAGGGGATGGGGGACGTACTGAAGCTTTCTTT.

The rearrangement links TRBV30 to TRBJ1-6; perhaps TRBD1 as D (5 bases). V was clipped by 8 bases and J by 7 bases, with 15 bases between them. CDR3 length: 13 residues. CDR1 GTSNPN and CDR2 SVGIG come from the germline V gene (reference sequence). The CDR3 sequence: CAGGGSQNSPLHF. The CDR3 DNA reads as TGTGCCGGGGGTGGGAGCCAAAATTCACCCCTCCACTTT. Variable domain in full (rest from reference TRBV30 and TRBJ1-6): SQTIHQWPATLVQPVGSPLSLECTVEGTSNPNLYWYRQAAGRGLQLLFYSVGIGQISSEVPQNLSASRPQDRQFILSSKKLLLSDSGFYLCAGGGSQNSPLHFGNGTRLTVT.

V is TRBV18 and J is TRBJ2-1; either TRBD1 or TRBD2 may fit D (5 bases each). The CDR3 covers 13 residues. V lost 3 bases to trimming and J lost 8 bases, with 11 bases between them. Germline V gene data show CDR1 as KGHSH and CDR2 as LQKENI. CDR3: CASSPGDGDEQFF. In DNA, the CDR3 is TGTGCCAGCTCACCGGGGGACGGGGATGAGCAGTTCTTC.

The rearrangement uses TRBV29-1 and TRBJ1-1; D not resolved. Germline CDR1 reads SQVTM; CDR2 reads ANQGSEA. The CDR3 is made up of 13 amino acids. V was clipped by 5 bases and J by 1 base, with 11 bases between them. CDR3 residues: CSVLSSGNTEAFF. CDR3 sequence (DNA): TGCAGCGTTTTATCGTCTGGGAACACTGAAGCTTTCTTT.

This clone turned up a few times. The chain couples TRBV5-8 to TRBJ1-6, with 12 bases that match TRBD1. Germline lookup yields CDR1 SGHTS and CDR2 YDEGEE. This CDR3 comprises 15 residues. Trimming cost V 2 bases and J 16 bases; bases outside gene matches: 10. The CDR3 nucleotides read TGTGCCAGCAGCTTAGGGACAGGGGGCTCCGGATCTCTCCACTTT. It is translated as CASSLGTGGSGSLHF.

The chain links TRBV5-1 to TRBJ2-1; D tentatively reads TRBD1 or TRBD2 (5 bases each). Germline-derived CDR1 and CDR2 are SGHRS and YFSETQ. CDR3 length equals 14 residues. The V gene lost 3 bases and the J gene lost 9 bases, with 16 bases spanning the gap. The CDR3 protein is CASSSSQGEGEQFF. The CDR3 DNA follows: TGCGCCAGCAGCTCATCGCAGGGAGAGGGTGAGCAGTTCTTC.

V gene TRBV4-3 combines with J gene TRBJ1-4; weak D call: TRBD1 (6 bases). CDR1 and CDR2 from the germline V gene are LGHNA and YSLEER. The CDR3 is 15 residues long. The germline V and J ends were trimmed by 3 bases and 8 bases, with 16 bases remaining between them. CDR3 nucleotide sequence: TGCGCCAGCAGCCAGACCCGACAGGTCGCGGAAAAACTGTTTTTT. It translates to CASSQTRQVAEKLFF.

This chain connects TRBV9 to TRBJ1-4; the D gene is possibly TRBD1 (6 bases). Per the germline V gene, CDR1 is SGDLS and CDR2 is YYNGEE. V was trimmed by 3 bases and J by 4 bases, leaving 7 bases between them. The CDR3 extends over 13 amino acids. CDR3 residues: CASSAQGNEKLFF. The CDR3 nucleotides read TGTGCCAGCAGCGCACAGGGTAATGAAAAACTGTTTTTT.

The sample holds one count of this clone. In nucleotides, the CDR3 is TGTGCCAGCAGTGCACGGTATACTGGTGAGCAGTTCTTC. This sequence encodes CASSARYTGEQFF. The chain is built from TRBV27 and TRBJ2-1; D unclear. Trimming took 5 bases from V and 9 from J, leaving 14 bases between them. CDR3 size: 13 residues. Per germline, CDR1 MNHEY and CDR2 SMNVEV (reference sequence).

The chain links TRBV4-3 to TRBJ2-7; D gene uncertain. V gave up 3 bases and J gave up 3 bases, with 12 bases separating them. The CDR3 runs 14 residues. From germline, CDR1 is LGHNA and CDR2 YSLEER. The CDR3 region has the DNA TGCGCCAGCAGCCAGACTCGGTGGTACTACGAGCAGTACTTC. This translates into CASSQTRWYYEQYF.

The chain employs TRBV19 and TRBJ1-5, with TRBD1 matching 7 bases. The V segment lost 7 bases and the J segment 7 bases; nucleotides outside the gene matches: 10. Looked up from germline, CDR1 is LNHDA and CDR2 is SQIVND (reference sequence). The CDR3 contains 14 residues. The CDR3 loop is CASTNRQGGQPQHF. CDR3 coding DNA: TGTGCCAGTACTAACCGACAGGGAGGCCAGCCCCAGCATTTT.

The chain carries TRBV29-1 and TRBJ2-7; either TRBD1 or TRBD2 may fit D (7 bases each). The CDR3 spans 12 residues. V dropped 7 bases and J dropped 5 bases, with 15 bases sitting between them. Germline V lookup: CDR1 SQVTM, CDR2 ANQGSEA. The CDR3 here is CSARRGGDEQYF. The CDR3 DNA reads TGCAGCGCCCGCAGGGGGGGCGACGAGCAGTACTTC.

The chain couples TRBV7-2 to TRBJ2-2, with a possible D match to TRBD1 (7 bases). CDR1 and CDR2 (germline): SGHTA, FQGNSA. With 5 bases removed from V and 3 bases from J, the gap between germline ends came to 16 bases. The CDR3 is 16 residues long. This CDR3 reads CASSPRAGGYTGELFF. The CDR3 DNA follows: TGTGCCAGCAGCCCAAGAGCAGGGGGGTACACCGGGGAGCTGTTTTTT. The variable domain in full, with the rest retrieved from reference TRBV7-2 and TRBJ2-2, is GAGVSQSPSNKVTEKGKDVELRCDPISGHTALYWYRQSLGQGLEFLIYFQGNSAPDKSGLPSDRFSAERTGGSVSTLTIQRTQQEDSAVYLCASSPRAGGYTGELFFGEGSRLTVL.

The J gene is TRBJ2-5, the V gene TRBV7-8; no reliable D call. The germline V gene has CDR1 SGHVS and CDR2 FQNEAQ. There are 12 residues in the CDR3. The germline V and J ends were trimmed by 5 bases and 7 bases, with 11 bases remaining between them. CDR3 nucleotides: TGTGCCAGCAGCCACACCCGAGGGACCCAGTACTTC. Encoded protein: CASSHTRGTQYF.

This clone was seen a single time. The CDR3 DNA reads as TGTGCCAGCAGCTTAACCGGTGGCAGGCCTGGGTCTGGCTACACCTTC. Protein: CASSLTGGRPGSGYTF. The rearrangement joins TRBV7-3 to TRBJ1-2; D is unclear. CDR1 is SGHTA and CDR2 is FQGTGA in the germline V gene. The germline V and J ends were trimmed by 0 bases and 7 bases, with 18 bases remaining between them. The CDR3 covers 16 residues.

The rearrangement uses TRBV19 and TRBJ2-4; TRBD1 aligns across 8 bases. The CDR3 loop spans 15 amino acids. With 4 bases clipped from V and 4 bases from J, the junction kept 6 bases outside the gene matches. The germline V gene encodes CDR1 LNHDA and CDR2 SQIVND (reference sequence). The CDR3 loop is CASSTGDRQKNIQYF. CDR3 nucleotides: TGTGCCAGTAGTACGGGGGACAGGCAGAAAAACATTCAGTACTTC.

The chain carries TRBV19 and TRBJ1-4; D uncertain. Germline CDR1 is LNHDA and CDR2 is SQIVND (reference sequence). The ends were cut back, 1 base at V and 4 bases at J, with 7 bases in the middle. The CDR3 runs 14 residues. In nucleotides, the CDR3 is TGTGCCAGTAGTATAGGACAAGTTAATGAAAAACTGTTTTTT. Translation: CASSIGQVNEKLFF.

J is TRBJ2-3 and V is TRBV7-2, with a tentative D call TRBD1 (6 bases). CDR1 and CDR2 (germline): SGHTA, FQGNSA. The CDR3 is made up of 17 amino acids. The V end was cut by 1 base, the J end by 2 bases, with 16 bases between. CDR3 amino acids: CASSLGATGLLTDTQYF. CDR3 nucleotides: TGTGCCAGCAGCTTAGGCGCGACAGGCTTACTCACAGATACGCAGTATTTT.

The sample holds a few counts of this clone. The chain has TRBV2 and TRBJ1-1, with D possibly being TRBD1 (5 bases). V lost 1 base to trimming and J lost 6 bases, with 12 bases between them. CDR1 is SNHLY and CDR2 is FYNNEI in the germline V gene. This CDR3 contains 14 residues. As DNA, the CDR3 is TGTGCCAGCAGTGAAGGCAGGGCGGGGGCTGAAGCTTTCTTT. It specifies CASSEGRAGAEAFF.

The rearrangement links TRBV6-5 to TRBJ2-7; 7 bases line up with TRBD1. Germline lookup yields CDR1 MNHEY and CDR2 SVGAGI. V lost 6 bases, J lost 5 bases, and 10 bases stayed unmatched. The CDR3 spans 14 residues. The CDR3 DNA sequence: TGTGCCAGCAGAACGCCACAGGGGACCCACGAGCAGTACTTC. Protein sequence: CASRTPQGTHEQYF.

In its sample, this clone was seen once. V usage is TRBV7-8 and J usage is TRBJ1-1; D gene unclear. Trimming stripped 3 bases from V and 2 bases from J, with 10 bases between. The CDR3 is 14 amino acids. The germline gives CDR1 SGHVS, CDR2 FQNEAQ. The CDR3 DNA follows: TGTGCCAGCAGCTTGAGCGGACTTAACACTGAAGCTTTCTTT. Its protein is CASSLSGLNTEAFF.

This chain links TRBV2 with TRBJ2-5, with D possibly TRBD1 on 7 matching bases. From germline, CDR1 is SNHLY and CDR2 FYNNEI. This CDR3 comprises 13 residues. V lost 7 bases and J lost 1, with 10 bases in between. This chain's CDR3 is CASKQGGQETQYF. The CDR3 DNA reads TGTGCCAGCAAGCAGGGGGGCCAAGAGACCCAGTACTTC.

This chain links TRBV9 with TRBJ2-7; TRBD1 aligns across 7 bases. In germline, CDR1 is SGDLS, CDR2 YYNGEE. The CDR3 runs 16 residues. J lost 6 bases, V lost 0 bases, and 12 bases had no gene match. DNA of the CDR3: TGTGCCAGCAGCGTAGATCCAGGGGGTATTACGAGCGAGCAGTACTTC. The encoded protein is CASSVDPGGITSEQYF.